Each of the 24 T cell receptor beta chains below was sequenced from the same sample in a study of cytomegalovirus exposure and HLA in healthy donors. PCR was performed using 60 Vbeta and 13 Jbeta primers. The repertoire was sequenced with immunoSEQ multiplex PCR; TCRdb's copy has only in-frame clones and lacks some. Of 110,000 or so clones listed, 82% are singletons. Sequencing was done on a sample of PBMCs. All receptors come from a woman aged 18 to 35 in good health and CMV-seronegative.

The genes are TRBV6-6 and TRBJ2-4; the D gene is possibly TRBD1 (5 bases). The CDR3 length is 14 residues. CDR1 MNHNY and CDR2 SVGAGI come from the germline V gene (reference sequence). V shed 0 bases and J shed 8 bases, with 11 bases lying between them. CDR3: CASSYSDSRDIQYF. The DNA of the CDR3 is TGTGCCAGCAGTTACTCTGACAGTAGGGACATTCAGTACTTC.

This sequence joins TRBV7-2 and TRBJ1-1; 7 bases match TRBD1. CDR1 is SGHTA, CDR2 FQGNSA, per germline. This CDR3 has 14 amino acids. With V trimmed by 1 base and J by 5 bases, 4 bases remained unmatched. The CDR3: CASSLEGDRTEAFF. The CDR3 DNA sequence: TGTGCCAGCAGCTTAGAGGGGGACAGAACTGAAGCTTTCTTT.

The chain recombines TRBV11-3 with TRBJ2-5; 12 bases match TRBD2. The V and J ends lost 6 bases and 5 bases, in that order; junction bases with no gene match: 19. The CDR3 has 19 amino acids. Germline CDR1 and CDR2: SGHNT and YENEEA. CDR3 in DNA: TGTGCCAGCAGTCCCGTGGCCCTGACTAGCGGGGGTCCCGGGGAGACCCAGTACTTC. Its translation: CASSPVALTSGGPGETQYF.

The chain couples TRBV12-5 to TRBJ1-2; D not certain. The germline V and J ends were trimmed by 3 bases and 8 bases, with 7 bases remaining between them. This CDR3 spans 11 amino acids. Germline CDR1 reads LGHNT; CDR2 reads FRNRAP. DNA for the CDR3: TGTGCTAGTGGTTTAAGGGAGGGCTACACCTTC. Encoded protein: CASGLREGYTF.

The V call is TRBV28, the J call TRBJ1-2; D not resolved. Germline V gives CDR1 MDHEN, CDR2 SYDVKM. CDR3 length: 14 residues. The V end lost 4 bases, the J end lost 2 bases, and 11 bases lay between the germline ends. CDR3 in DNA: TGTGCCAGCAGTTCCTTCACATACAACTATGGCTACACCTTC. This encodes CASSSFTYNYGYTF.

This clone appeared a single time. The rearrangement joins TRBV4-3 to TRBJ2-2, with a possible D match to TRBD1 (5 bases). Germline assignment: CDR1 LGHNA and CDR2 YSLEER. The V and J ends lost 0 bases and 9 bases respectively, with 14 bases between them. The CDR3 is 15 residues long. In DNA, the CDR3 is TGCGCCAGCAGCCAAGATCGACAGATGAGGAGGGAGCTGTTTTTT. Translated, it gives CASSQDRQMRRELFF.

This chain connects TRBV25-1 to TRBJ1-1; D may be TRBD1 (5 bases). V was trimmed by 3 bases and J by 1 base, leaving 6 bases between them. CDR3 length equals 13 residues. Germline CDR1 MGHDK, CDR2 SYGVNS. The CDR3, as DNA: TGTGCCAGCAGTGAGGGGGGGAACACTGAAGCTTTCTTT. Amino acid sequence: CASSEGGNTEAFF.

This chain connects TRBV7-8 to TRBJ1-1; 8 nucleotides line up with TRBD1. Germline CDR1 SGHVS, CDR2 FQNEAQ. V lost 1 base and J lost 10; bases outside the gene matches: 11. This CDR3 has 15 residues. DNA for the CDR3: TGTGCCAGCAGCTTAGTTGGCACTAGGACAGGGCGAGCTTTCTTT. It codes for CASSLVGTRTGRAFF. Variable domain in full (rest from reference TRBV7-8 and TRBJ1-1): GAGVSQSPRYKVAKRGQDVALRCDPISGHVSLFWYQQALGQGPEFLTYFQNEAQLDKSGLPSDRFFAERPEGSVSTLKIQRTQQEDSAVYLCASSLVGTRTGRAFFGQGTRLTVV.

This chain joins TRBV27 and TRBJ2-1; D unclear. The CDR3 runs 16 residues. Trimming stripped 7 bases from V and 1 base from J, with 17 bases between. From germline, CDR1 is MNHEY and CDR2 SMNVEV (reference sequence). The CDR3 protein is CASTLSTARSYNEQFF. The CDR3 DNA reads TGTGCCAGCACCCTATCGACCGCCAGGTCCTACAATGAGCAGTTCTTC.

This chain uses TRBV5-4 with TRBJ2-3, with 11 bases fitting TRBD1. CDR1 is SGHNT, CDR2 YYREEE, per germline (reference sequence). The CDR3 runs 17 residues. Germline trimming cut 3 bases from V and 3 bases from J; bases unmatched to any gene: 9. CDR3 protein: CASSSPDRGLDTDTQYF. CDR3 bases: TGTGCCAGCAGCTCCCCGGACAGGGGGCTAGATACAGATACGCAGTATTTT.

CDR3 in DNA: TGTGCCAGCAGCTCCAGGGCTGGACGCCATCAGCCCCAGCATTTT. It codes for CASSSRAGRHQPQHF. The chain recombines TRBV7-2 with TRBJ1-5, with a possible D match to TRBD1 (5 bases). Trimming removed 4 bases at V and 5 bases at J, with 15 bases between. This CDR3 spans 15 amino acids. The germline gives CDR1 SGHTA, CDR2 FQGNSA.

The V gene is TRBV11-2, the J gene TRBJ1-2; 8 bases align to TRBD1. The V gene's germline CDR1 is SGHAT and CDR2 FQNNGV. V lost 4 bases to trimming and J lost 8 bases; unmatched junction nucleotides: 12. CDR3 length: 15 amino acids. CDR3 DNA: TGTGCCAGCAGCTCGCACCGTCAGGGGGCGGAGGGCTACACCTTC. Translated: CASSSHRQGAEGYTF.

The V gene is TRBV11-2, the J gene TRBJ2-7, with TRBD2 matching 10 bases. V lost 5 bases, J lost 0 bases, and 4 bases stayed unmatched. The germline CDR1 and CDR2 sequences are SGHAT and FQNNGV. The CDR3 is 15 residues long. CDR3 in DNA: TGTGCCAGCAGCCCTCTAGCGGGAGTCTCCTACGAGCAGTACTTC. Amino acids: CASSPLAGVSYEQYF.

The chain combines TRBV5-5 with TRBJ1-3; D remains ambiguous. This CDR3 is built from 16 residues. The germline V and J ends were trimmed by 0 bases and 1 base, with 11 bases remaining between them. The germline V gene has CDR1 SGHKS and CDR2 YYEKEE (reference sequence). The CDR3 spells CASSLDLSVSGNTIYF. CDR3 DNA: TGTGCCAGCAGCTTGGATCTTTCGGTTTCTGGAAACACCATATATTTT.

CDR3 coding DNA: TGCGCCAGCAGCTACCGGACAGGGCTTATGGATGGCTACACCTTC. Amino acid sequence: CASSYRTGLMDGYTF. The chain joins TRBV5-1 to TRBJ1-2, with 8 bases fitting TRBD1. CDR1 is SGHRS, CDR2 YFSETQ, per germline. V lost 3 bases to trimming and J lost 6 bases; unmatched junction nucleotides: 10. The CDR3 is 15 residues long.

This chain uses TRBV18 with TRBJ1-5; D is unclear. The CDR3 totals 14 residues. V lost 1 base and J lost 7, with 11 bases in between. Germline V lookup: CDR1 KGHSH, CDR2 LQKENI. The CDR3 region is CASSPLSGKQPQHF. In DNA form, the CDR3 reads TGTGCCAGCTCACCACTTTCCGGGAAACAGCCCCAGCATTTT.

The chain employs TRBV6-4 and TRBJ1-5; D uncertain. The length of the CDR3 is 15 residues. Germline assignment: CDR1 MRHNA and CDR2 SNTAGT. Between the trimmed V and J ends, which lost 0 bases and 0 bases, there was a span of 6 bases. As DNA, the CDR3 is TGTGCCAGCAGTGACTCGGCCGATAGCAATCAGCCCCAGCATTTT. Translation: CASSDSADSNQPQHF.

This clone was seen once. This rearrangement joins TRBV19 to TRBJ2-6; D remains unclear. CDR1 LNHDA and CDR2 SQIVND come from the germline V gene (reference sequence). V was shortened by 3 bases and J by 1 base, with 16 bases between the two germline ends. This CDR3 contains 18 residues. The CDR3 nucleotides are TGTGCCAGTAGTATGATTAAGTTTGTCAGTTCTGGGGCCAACGTCCTGACTTTC. It codes for CASSMIKFVSSGANVLTF. The full variable domain, completed using reference TRBV19 and TRBJ2-6, is DGGITQSPKYLFRKEGQNVTLSCEQNLNHDAMYWYRQDPGQGLRLIYYSQIVNDFQKGDIAEGYSVSREKKESFPLTVTSAQKNPTAFYLCASSMIKFVSSGANVLTFGAGSRLTVL.

Concerning this clone: A read error may account for a junction end that differs from germline. The chain employs TRBV7-9 and TRBJ2-7; no clear D. The CDR3 has 12 residues. Germline V gives CDR1 SEHNR, CDR2 FQNEAQ (reference sequence). CDR3 in amino acids: CASSLGTVLPSF. In DNA, the CDR3 is TGTGCCAGCAGCTTAGGTACAGTTCTCCCAAGCTTC.

The chain employs TRBV5-1 and TRBJ2-1; perhaps TRBD1 as D (6 bases). The CDR3 has 16 amino acids. The V gene lost 4 bases and the J gene lost 4 bases, with 18 bases spanning the gap. CDR1 is SGHRS, CDR2 YFSETQ, per germline. DNA for the CDR3: TGCGCCAGCAGCCAAGAACAGGGTGGCCCTTACAATGAGCAGTTCTTC. As protein: CASSQEQGGPYNEQFF.

The J gene is TRBJ1-5, the V gene TRBV7-2; D gene unclear. V gave up 0 bases and J gave up 5 bases, with 5 bases separating them. Germline V CDR1 and CDR2: SGHTA, FQGNSA. The CDR3 is 13 amino acids. Here the CDR3 reads CASSLARYQPQHF. The CDR3 DNA follows: TGTGCCAGCAGCTTAGCGAGGTATCAGCCCCAGCATTTT.

V and J are TRBV6-6 and TRBJ1-1; D gene uncertain. Trimming pared 0 bases from V and 7 bases from J, leaving 6 bases between. The CDR3 sequence is 12 residues long. Germline values: CDR1 MNHNY, CDR2 SVGAGI (reference sequence). The CDR3 region is CASSYSTGEAFF. The CDR3 DNA reads as TGTGCCAGCAGTTACTCGACGGGTGAAGCTTTCTTT.

The sample holds one count of this clone. The chain has TRBV5-6 and TRBJ2-5; the match to TRBD2 covers 8 bases. J gave up 4 bases and V 2 bases, and 4 bases lay outside the gene matches. Germline CDR1 and CDR2: SGHDT and YYEEEE. The CDR3 is 14 residues long. Written as DNA, the CDR3 is TGTGCCAGCAGCTTTGGACTAGCAGCAGAGACCCAGTACTTC. It is translated as CASSFGLAAETQYF.

The rearrangement uses TRBV4-3 and TRBJ2-3; TRBD2 matches 7 bases. Germline loops: CDR1 LGHNA, CDR2 YSLEER. The V segment lost 3 bases and the J segment 1 base; nucleotides outside the gene matches: 4. The CDR3 runs 15 residues. The CDR3, as DNA: TGCGCCAGCAGCCAGTTAACTAGCGGCACAGATACGCAGTATTTT. Its translation is CASSQLTSGTDTQYF.